The 30 T cell receptor beta chains listed next were all sequenced from one sample in a study of response to subunit inactivated influenza vaccine. TCRdb re-called the RT-PCR reads with MiXCR, one entry per CDR3 protein. The profile shows fewer than 650,000 distinct CDR3 sequences, approximately 13% of them singletons. Here the sequenced sample was PBMCs from blood, taken roughly 45 days after vaccination. These receptors were taken from a man in his fifties or sixties who received an inactivated influenza vaccine.

This chain uses TRBV7-2 with TRBJ1-1; D is unresolved. Germline V lookup: CDR1 SGHTA, CDR2 FQGNSA. The CDR3 is 14 amino acids. The V end lost 1 base, the J end lost 9 bases, and 15 bases lay between the germline ends. This CDR3 is CASSLGGQAIKAFF. CDR3 sequence (DNA): TGTGCCAGCAGCTTAGGAGGGCAGGCGATCAAAGCTTTCTTT.

The rearrangement links TRBV12-3 or TRBV12-4 to TRBJ2-1; D ambiguous. Trimming removed 8 bases from V and 5 bases from J, with 16 bases in between. The CDR3 is made up of 14 amino acids. CDR3 in amino acids: CASYKGRGDNEQFF. The CDR3 DNA reads as TGTGCCAGCTATAAAGGTCGTGGGGACAATGAGCAGTTCTTC.

In its sample, this clonotype was seen a few times. V usage is TRBV6-5 and J usage is TRBJ2-1; 8 bases align to TRBD1. The trim removed 0 bases at V and 5 bases at J, leaving 12 bases unmatched. Germline lookup yields CDR1 MNHEY and CDR2 SVGAGI. The CDR3 runs to 18 residues. This CDR3 is CASSYSPPWQGANNEQFF. The DNA for the CDR3 is TGTGCCAGCAGTTACTCTCCGCCGTGGCAGGGGGCTAACAATGAGCAGTTCTTC.

In this sample, this clonotype turned up a few times. The V gene is TRBV20-1, the J gene TRBJ2-1, with D possibly matching TRBD2 (7 bases). Germline V gene sequence: CDR1 DFQATT, CDR2 SNEGSKA (reference sequence). Trimming stripped 5 bases from V and 2 bases from J, with 13 bases between. The CDR3 extends over 14 amino acids. This CDR3 reads CSAGGAQAYNEQFF. The CDR3 DNA follows: TGCAGTGCTGGGGGGGCCCAGGCCTACAATGAGCAGTTCTTC.

This clonotype was found a few times. V and J are TRBV2 and TRBJ2-7; a weak D match, TRBD2 (5 bases). Germline assignment: CDR1 SNHLY and CDR2 FYNNEI. The CDR3 is made up of 14 amino acids. V was cut by 4 bases and J by 5 bases, with 15 bases left in between. The CDR3 loop is CASSVGSSIHEQYF. The CDR3 nucleotides read TGTGCCAGCAGTGTGGGGAGCTCTATCCACGAGCAGTACTTC.

This clonotype was seen only a few times. The V call is TRBV7-9, the J call TRBJ2-1, with 11 nucleotides matching TRBD2. Germline V lookup: CDR1 SEHNR, CDR2 FQNEAQ (reference sequence). V lost 5 bases to trimming and J lost 0 bases; unmatched junction nucleotides: 3. The CDR3 covers 16 residues. DNA for the CDR3: TGTGCCAGCAGCCCTAGCGGGGGGATCTCCTACAATGAGCAGTTCTTC. It codes for CASSPSGGISYNEQFF.

In its sample, this clonotype was seen a few times. This rearrangement joins TRBV28 to TRBJ2-5; 10 bases fit TRBD2. The CDR3 length is 13 residues. CDR1 is MDHEN, CDR2 SYDVKM, per germline. V shed 11 bases and J 3 bases; nucleotides not matched to a gene: 6. The CDR3 here is CAHQREGEETQYF. The CDR3, as DNA: TGTGCCCACCAGCGGGAGGGTGAAGAGACCCAGTACTTC.

CDR3 coding DNA: TGTGCCAGCAGTTTATGGGGGGACAGGGATTTCCTAGCCAAAAACATTCAGTACTTC. It translates to CASSLWGDRDFLAKNIQYF. V and J are TRBV28 and TRBJ2-4; 9 bases match TRBD1. The CDR3 is 19 residues long. Germline CDR1 is MDHEN and CDR2 is SYDVKM. Trimming took 0 bases from V and 0 from J; bases not matched to a gene: 9. The variable domain in full, completed from reference TRBV28 and TRBJ2-4, reads DVKVTQSSRYLVKRTGEKVFLECVQDMDHENMFWYRQDPGLGLRLIYFSYDVKMKEKGDIPEGYSVSREKKERFSLILESASTNQTSMYLCASSLWGDRDFLAKNIQYFGAGTRLSVL.

The chain couples TRBV11-2 to TRBJ2-7; D not certain. Germline CDR1 and CDR2: SGHAT and FQNNGV. The CDR3 extends over 17 amino acids. V lost 0 bases and J lost 0, with 15 bases in between. The CDR3 sequence is CASSLELYKLSSYEQYF. The CDR3 DNA follows: TGTGCCAGCAGCTTAGAGTTGTACAAACTGAGCTCCTACGAGCAGTACTTC. Full variable domain (outside the CDR3, taken from reference TRBV11-2 and TRBJ2-7): EAGVAQSPRYKIIEKRQSVAFWCNPISGHATLYWYQQILGQGPKLLIQFQNNGVVDDSQLPKDRFSAERLKGVDSTLKIQPAKLEDSAVYLCASSLELYKLSSYEQYFGPGTRLTVT.

V gene TRBV29-1 combines with J gene TRBJ2-1; D remains ambiguous. This CDR3 is built from 14 residues. V was clipped by 3 bases and J by 0 bases, with 9 bases between them. Looked up from germline, CDR1 is SQVTM and CDR2 is ANQGSEA. Written as DNA, the CDR3 is TGCAGCGTTGAGGTCCGTTACTCCTACAATGAGCAGTTCTTC. It specifies CSVEVRYSYNEQFF.

The chain has TRBV29-1 and TRBJ2-5; the D is unclear. The germline gives CDR1 SQVTM, CDR2 ANQGSEA. V was cut by 7 bases and J by 3 bases, with 12 bases left in between. The CDR3 runs to 12 residues. The CDR3 protein is CSARPKEETQYF. The CDR3 coding sequence is TGCAGCGCTCGACCCAAGGAAGAGACCCAGTACTTC.

This clonotype was observed a handful of times. The chain recombines TRBV3-1 with TRBJ1-4; D gene unclear. V lost 4 bases to trimming and J lost 0 bases, with 12 bases between them. Germline lookup yields CDR1 LGHDT and CDR2 YNNKEL (reference sequence). The CDR3 sequence is 16 residues long. As DNA, the CDR3 is TGTGCCAGCAGCCCTCCACTGGGGTCAACTAATGAAAAACTGTTTTTT. Translating gives CASSPPLGSTNEKLFF.

This clonotype was seen at least ten times. The V call is TRBV5-1, the J call TRBJ2-2, with TRBD2 matching over 7 bases. Trimming cost V 5 bases and J 2 bases; bases outside gene matches: 9. The length of the CDR3 is 16 residues. Germline V gene sequence: CDR1 SGHRS, CDR2 YFSETQ. CDR3 sequence (DNA): TGCGCCAGCAGGTTACCTAGCGGAACTAACACCGGGGAGCTGTTTTTT. It translates to CASRLPSGTNTGELFF.

This chain uses TRBV19 with TRBJ2-1; D gene ambiguous. This CDR3 spans 15 amino acids. The V end was cut by 1 base, the J end by 0 bases, with 7 bases between. Germline CDR1 LNHDA, CDR2 SQIVND (reference sequence). CDR3 in DNA: TGTGCCAGTAGTATAGCCGTCGGCTCCTACAATGAGCAGTTCTTC. Translated, it gives CASSIAVGSYNEQFF.

The chain recombines TRBV4-2 with TRBJ2-5, with unresolved D. V dropped 0 bases and J dropped 1 base, with 9 bases sitting between them. The CDR3 is 15 amino acids. The germline V gene has CDR1 LGHNA and CDR2 YNFKEQ. The CDR3 spells CASSQDGTTQETQYF. The CDR3 DNA is TGTGCCAGCAGCCAAGATGGAACTACCCAAGAGACCCAGTACTTC.

The chain's CDR3 is CSATESGQGRGYTF. The CDR3 region has the DNA TGCAGTGCTACCGAAAGTGGTCAGGGACGCGGCTACACCTTC. The rearrangement joins TRBV20-1 to TRBJ1-2; a possible D gene is TRBD1 (5 bases). Between the trimmed V and J ends, which lost 4 bases and 8 bases, there was a span of 20 bases. CDR1 DFQATT and CDR2 SNEGSKA come from the germline V gene (reference sequence). The CDR3 is 14 residues long.

The sample holds a few counts of this clonotype. J is TRBJ2-1 and V is TRBV10-3; 10 positions match TRBD1. The V gene's germline CDR1 is ENHRY and CDR2 SYGVKD. Germline trimming cut 6 bases from V and 8 bases from J; bases unmatched to any gene: 7. The CDR3 length is 14 residues. CDR3: CAIRGQGNWDEQFF. CDR3 DNA sequence: TGTGCCATCAGGGGACAGGGGAACTGGGATGAGCAGTTCTTC.

The chain links TRBV18 to TRBJ1-2; D not certain. Trimming pared 2 bases from V and 3 bases from J, leaving 22 bases between. The V gene's germline CDR1 is KGHSH and CDR2 LQKENI. The CDR3 is 18 amino acids. CDR3 residues: CASSPVALLKGSDYGYTF. The CDR3 region has the DNA TGTGCCAGCTCACCAGTCGCCCTTCTGAAGGGTTCAGACTATGGCTACACCTTC.

In this sample, this clonotype turned up a few times. The chain joins TRBV6-6 to TRBJ1-2, with 8 bases aligning to TRBD1. Germline values: CDR1 MNHNY, CDR2 SVGAGI (reference sequence). This CDR3 spans 13 amino acids. V lost 5 bases to trimming and J lost 8 bases; unmatched junction nucleotides: 7. CDR3 sequence: CASSIPTGEGYTF. The CDR3 region has the DNA TGTGCCAGCAGTATACCGACAGGGGAGGGCTACACCTTC.

The rearrangement links TRBV15 to TRBJ2-1, with D possibly being TRBD2 (5 bases). This CDR3 contains 15 residues. V was cut by 1 base and J by 2 bases, with 9 bases left in between. Germline CDR1 reads LNHNV; CDR2 reads YYDKDF (reference sequence). DNA of the CDR3: TGTGCCACCAGCAGAGGGGCGGGCGCCTACAATGAGCAGTTCTTC. Translating gives CATSRGAGAYNEQFF.

This clonotype occurred a few times. The J gene is TRBJ1-5, the V gene TRBV12-3 or TRBV12-4; D perhaps matches TRBD1 (5 bases). The CDR3 extends over 13 amino acids. Trimming took 8 bases from V and 4 from J, leaving 12 bases between them. CDR3 nucleotide sequence: TGTGCCAGCGCGTTTGACAGAAATCAGCCCCAGCATTTT. Its translation is CASAFDRNQPQHF.

This clonotype came up many times. The J gene is TRBJ2-1, the V gene TRBV29-1; D is unresolved. The V gene lost 7 bases and the J gene lost 0 bases, with 13 bases spanning the gap. CDR1 is SQVTM, CDR2 ANQGSEA, per germline. The CDR3 runs to 14 residues. The CDR3 sequence: CSASNRSSYNEQFF. The CDR3 DNA sequence: TGCAGCGCCTCAAATAGGAGCTCCTACAATGAGCAGTTCTTC.

The table lists this clonotype with a few counts. This chain connects TRBV9 to TRBJ2-7; D assignment may be TRBD1 or TRBD2 (5 bases each). CDR1 SGDLS and CDR2 YYNGEE come from the germline V gene. V shed 4 bases and J shed 6 bases, with 14 bases lying between them. The CDR3 has 13 residues. CDR3 in DNA: TGTGCCAGCAGCCCCGGGGCCCGTCCCGAGCAGTACTTC. This sequence encodes CASSPGARPEQYF.

This clonotype was detected many times. The chain links TRBV20-1 to TRBJ2-7; D is possibly TRBD1 (6 bases). The CDR3 extends over 13 amino acids. Germline loops: CDR1 DFQATT, CDR2 SNEGSKA (reference sequence). The CDR3 DNA reads as TGCAGGGGGGTGGGGACATCATCCTACGAGCAGTACTTC. Translation: CRGVGTSSYEQYF.

This clonotype turned up a few times. The rearrangement links TRBV29-1 to TRBJ2-1, with D perhaps assigned TRBD1 or TRBD2 (5 bases each). Trimming removed 4 bases at V and 9 bases at J, with 13 bases between. The CDR3 is 12 amino acids. The V gene's germline CDR1 is SQVTM and CDR2 ANQGSEA. The CDR3 is CSVGQSRGEQFF. The CDR3 region has the DNA TGCAGCGTTGGACAGTCCCGGGGTGAGCAGTTCTTC.

The CDR3 DNA reads TGTGCCAGCAGTTCACGACAGGACGGTGGCGAAAAACTGTTTTTT. This encodes CASSSRQDGGEKLFF. V and J are TRBV12-3 or TRBV12-4 and TRBJ1-4, with D maybe TRBD1 (6 bases). The CDR3 runs to 15 residues. V lost 4 bases to trimming and J lost 8 bases, with 17 bases between them.

This clonotype appeared a few times. J is TRBJ2-1 and V is TRBV20-1; 8 nucleotides align to TRBD2. This CDR3 has 16 amino acids. In germline, CDR1 is DFQATT, CDR2 SNEGSKA (reference sequence). Trimming cost V 2 bases and J 4 bases; bases outside gene matches: 10. In DNA, the CDR3 is TGCAGTGCTAGAATCCCGGGAGGGCCTAAATACAATGAGCAGTTCTTC. Protein product: CSARIPGGPKYNEQFF.

There are many counts of this clonotype. The rearrangement links TRBV7-2 to TRBJ2-3; 11 bases map to TRBD1. The germline V gene has CDR1 SGHTA and CDR2 FQGNSA. V dropped 5 bases and J dropped 12; count of bases not matched to a gene: 4. This CDR3 has 12 residues. CDR3: CASSRDRGGQYF. Here the CDR3 DNA reads TGTGCCAGCAGCCGGGACAGGGGGGGTCAGTATTTT. Variable domain in full (rest from reference TRBV7-2 and TRBJ2-3): GAGVSQSPSNKVTEKGKDVELRCDPISGHTALYWYRQSLGQGLEFLIYFQGNSAPDKSGLPSDRFSAERTGGSVSTLTIQRTQQEDSAVYLCASSRDRGGQYFGPGTRLTVL.

This clonotype was counted a few times. The gene calls are TRBV3-1 and TRBJ2-1; D gene uncertain. V lost 0 bases, J lost 3 bases, and 6 bases lay in between. The CDR3 consists of 14 residues. Germline-derived CDR1 and CDR2 are LGHDT and YNNKEL (reference sequence). In DNA form, the CDR3 reads TGTGCCAGCAGCCAAGAGGCTGGCTACAATGAGCAGTTCTTC. The encoded protein is CASSQEAGYNEQFF.

This clonotype has just a few counts. The gene calls are TRBV15 and TRBJ1-3; D uncertain. The CDR3 length is 16 residues. Germline V lookup: CDR1 LNHNV, CDR2 YYDKDF (reference sequence). Trimming left V 0 bases short and J 1 base short, with 10 bases between. For the CDR3, the DNA is TGTGCCACCAGCAGAGATTCTCTAGGTTCTGGAAACACCATATATTTT. This encodes CATSRDSLGSGNTIYF.